These T cell receptor beta chains were read from a single sample in a study of identical twins. TCRdb itself ran the 5' RACE reads through MiXCR, one entry per CDR3 protein. The sample has roughly 290,000 distinct CDR3 sequences, roughly 10% seen once; the top ten hold about 7.1%. The sample was also linked to a second study, of yellow fever vaccine responses in identical twins.

Input material: CD8+ T cells sorted from blood. The receptor set was obtained from a woman younger than 35 in good health. CDR3s include the opening cysteine and the closing phenylalanine or tryptophan. The D gene is left open where the match is weak. Size values are once, few and many counts, or a class for expanded clones, and some rows have none.

J gene | clone size | D gene | V gene | CDR3 protein | CDR3 DNA
TRBJ1-2 | many | TRBD1 | TRBV12-3/TRBV12-4 | CASRGQLNYGYTF | TGTGCCAGCAGGGGACAGCTTAACTATGGCTACACCTTC
TRBJ2-5 | NA | TRBD1 | TRBV4-3 | CASSQDRTGRLETQYF | TGCGCCAGCAGCCAAGATCGGACAGGGAGGCTAGAGACCCAGTACTTC
TRBJ2-7 | many | NA | TRBV3-1 | CASSQDPRSEQYF | TGTGCCAGCAGCCAAGATCCGAGGTCCGAGCAGTACTTC
TRBJ2-4 | few | TRBD1 | TRBV11-2 | CASSQHRGLDIQYF | TGTGCCAGCAGTCAGCACAGGGGGCTGGACATTCAGTACTTC
TRBJ2-7 | many | TRBD1 | TRBV11-2 | CASSLSSTGTASYEQYF | TGTGCCAGCAGCTTATCCTCCACCGGGACAGCCTCCTACGAGCAGTACTTC
TRBJ2-1 | many | NA | TRBV6-2/TRBV6-3 | CASSYLASERLF | TGTGCCAGCAGTTATTTAGCGTCGGAGCGACTCTTC
TRBJ2-1 | NA | NA | TRBV7-8 | CASSLGSGTGGSYNEQFF | TGTGCCAGCAGCTTAGGGTCTGGGACGGGCGGCTCCTACAATGAGCAGTTCTTC
TRBJ2-1 | many | NA | TRBV12-3/TRBV12-4 | CASSPAGLVLYNEQFF | TGTGCCAGCAGCCCTGCGGGACTGGTCTTGTACAATGAGCAGTTCTTC
TRBJ2-3 | many | TRBD2 | TRBV11-1 | CASSDRLAGGHEARDTQYF | TGTGCCAGCAGCGACCGACTAGCGGGGGGGCACGAGGCAAGAGATACGCAGTATTTT
TRBJ1-1 | many | TRBD1 | TRBV14 | CASSRQGWGEAFF | TGTGCCAGCAGTCGACAGGGGTGGGGTGAAGCTTTCTTT
TRBJ2-7 | NA | NA | TRBV12-3/TRBV12-4 | CASSLAVLSPYEQYF | TGTGCCAGCAGTTTAGCGGTTTTGAGCCCCTACGAGCAGTACTTC
TRBJ2-7 | many | NA | TRBV5-1 | CASSLGQIKRDYEQYF | TGCGCCAGCAGCTTGGGCCAGATCAAACGAGACTACGAGCAGTACTTC
TRBJ2-7 | NA | TRBD2 | TRBV28 | CASSTLAGLTVDEQYF | TGTGCCAGCAGTACTCTAGCGGGGCTAACGGTCGACGAGCAGTACTTC
TRBJ1-4 | few | NA | TRBV19 | CASTSPGREKLFF | TGTGCCAGCACCTCACCGGGTCGAGAAAAACTGTTTTTT
TRBJ1-1 | many | NA | TRBV4-1 | CASSQEWGLNTEAFF | TGCGCCAGCAGCCAAGAGTGGGGGCTGAACACTGAAGCTTTCTTT
TRBJ2-3 | NA | NA | TRBV3-1 | CASSQDLVADRTDTQYF | TGTGCCAGCAGCCAAGATCTTGTAGCGGACCGCACAGATACGCAGTATTTT
TRBJ2-7 | NA | TRBD2 | TRBV2 | CASGTILTYEQYF | TGTGCCAGCGGGACTATACTTACCTACGAGCAGTACTTC
TRBJ2-3 | few | NA | TRBV29-1 | CSVGQLSTDTQYF | TGCAGCGTAGGACAGCTTTCCACAGATACGCAGTATTTT
TRBJ2-7 | many | NA | TRBV18 | CASSPPIRDRGNEQYF | TGTGCCAGCTCACCACCAATCAGGGACCGTGGGAACGAGCAGTACTTC
TRBJ2-1 | many | TRBD2 | TRBV4-3 | CASSHLAGYYNEQFF | TGCGCCAGCAGCCATTTAGCGGGATACTACAATGAGCAGTTCTTC
TRBJ2-1 | NA | TRBD2 | TRBV18 | CASSQDAAGGGIEQFF | TGTGCCAGCTCCCAAGACGCAGCGGGAGGGGGAATTGAGCAGTTCTTC
TRBJ2-1 | many | TRBD2 | TRBV10-2 | CASSESRGLLHNEQFF | TGCGCCAGCAGTGAGTCTAGGGGACTACTACACAATGAGCAGTTCTTC
TRBJ2-1 | few | TRBD2 | TRBV14 | CASSGTSGRGDSYNEQFF | TGTGCCAGCAGCGGGACTAGCGGGAGAGGGGATTCCTACAATGAGCAGTTCTTC
TRBJ2-7 | few | NA | TRBV7-2 | CASSFSGFSSYEQYF | TGTGCCAGCAGCTTTTCCGGGTTCAGCTCCTACGAGCAGTACTTC
TRBJ2-7 | NA | NA | TRBV19 | CASSAGGGEQYF | TGTGCCAGTAGCGCAGGAGGGGGAGAGCAGTACTTC
TRBJ2-7 | many | NA | TRBV12-3/TRBV12-4 | CASSLSHIPYEQYF | TGTGCCAGCAGTTTATCGCACATTCCCTACGAGCAGTACTTC
TRBJ2-7 | many | NA | TRBV7-9 | CASRQNHEQYF | TGTGCCAGTAGACAGAACCACGAGCAGTACTTC
TRBJ2-3 | few | NA | TRBV4-1 | CASSQEDRHTDTQYF | TGCGCCAGCAGCCAAGAGGACAGACACACAGATACGCAGTATTTT
TRBJ2-1 | many | NA | TRBV21-1 | CAEGGCEQFF | TGTGCCGAGGGAGGCTGTGAGCAGTTCTTC
TRBJ2-5 | NA | NA | TRBV7-6 | CASSGLTGSGQETQYF | TGTGCCAGCAGCGGCCTGACAGGTTCAGGGCAGGAGACCCAGTACTTC
TRBJ2-3 | few | TRBD2 | TRBV2 | CASVGGSDTQYF | TGTGCCAGCGTGGGAGGGTCGGATACGCAGTATTTT
TRBJ2-7 | few | NA | TRBV4-2 | CASSQVSTGDEQYF | TGTGCCAGCAGCCAAGTATCGACAGGAGATGAGCAGTACTTC
TRBJ2-1 | NA | TRBD2 | TRBV7-9 | CASSSGGNRNEQFF | TGTGCCAGCAGTAGCGGGGGGAACCGTAATGAGCAGTTCTTC
TRBJ1-1 | many | NA | TRBV6-6 | CASSGSENTEAFF | TGTGCCAGCAGCGGCTCAGAAAACACTGAAGCTTTCTTT
TRBJ2-5 | NA | NA | TRBV4-3 | CASSQSLAKETQYF | TGCGCCAGCAGCCAGTCTCTAGCGAAGGAGACCCAGTACTTC
TRBJ2-1 | few | NA | TRBV11-3 | CASSSPDGDLGIYNEQFF | TGTGCCAGCAGCTCCCCAGATGGGGACCTCGGTATTTACAATGAGCAGTTCTTC
TRBJ2-7 | NA | TRBD2 | TRBV6-2/TRBV6-3 | CASSYPTSASSPYEQYF | TGTGCCAGCAGTTACCCTACTAGCGCGTCCTCACCCTACGAGCAGTACTTC
TRBJ2-3 | few | NA | TRBV9 | CASSAAASDADTQYF | TGTGCCAGCAGCGCGGCGGCTAGCGACGCAGATACGCAGTATTTT
TRBJ2-7 | NA | NA | TRBV7-9 | CASSFREWGDYEQYF | TGTGCCAGCAGCTTCAGGGAGTGGGGGGACTACGAGCAGTACTTC
TRBJ2-1 | once | NA | TRBV27 | CASSLLLSGLNEQFF | TGTGCCAGCAGTTTATTATTGTCAGGTCTCAATGAGCAGTTCTTC
TRBJ2-1 | many | NA | TRBV12-3/TRBV12-4 | CASSLSSARLESYNEQFF | TGTGCCAGCAGTTTATCTAGCGCTCGCCTAGAATCCTACAATGAGCAGTTCTTC
TRBJ2-7 | many | NA | TRBV7-9 | CASSPGRGAYEQYF | TGTGCCAGCAGCCCGGGACGTGGGGCCTACGAGCAGTACTTC
TRBJ2-7 | few | NA | TRBV5-5 | CASSLAAASLYEQYF | TGTGCCAGCAGCTTGGCGGCTGCCAGCCTCTACGAGCAGTACTTC
TRBJ2-7 | NA | TRBD1 | TRBV7-2 | CASSPGTGGFFEQYF | TGTGCCAGCAGCCCCGGGACAGGGGGCTTTTTCGAGCAGTACTTC
TRBJ1-2 | NA | NA | TRBV4-1 | CASSQEEASGHYGYTF | TGCGCCAGCAGCCAAGAAGAGGCCTCAGGTCATTATGGCTACACCTTC
TRBJ2-1 | many | NA | TRBV7-2 | CASSFVQSSYNEQFF | TGTGCCAGCAGCTTTGTTCAGAGCTCCTACAATGAGCAGTTCTTC
TRBJ2-1 | NA | TRBD2 | TRBV4-3 | CASSQETSGYSNEQFF | TGCGCCAGCAGCCAAGAAACTAGCGGTTATTCAAATGAGCAGTTCTTC
TRBJ2-1 | NA | TRBD2 | TRBV20-1 | CSARGASGRAFLYEQFF | TGCAGTGCTAGAGGGGCTAGCGGGAGGGCCTTTCTGTATGAGCAGTTCTTC
TRBJ2-5 | NA | TRBD2 | TRBV6-5 | CASSGTSGNQETQYF | TGTGCCAGCAGCGGGACTAGCGGAAACCAAGAGACCCAGTACTTC
TRBJ2-1 | NA | NA | TRBV18 | CASSPGAPEGEQFF | TGTGCCAGCTCACCGGGGGCACCTGAAGGTGAGCAGTTCTTC
TRBJ2-7 | NA | NA | TRBV28 | CASNHANEQYF | TGTGCCAGCAACCACGCGAACGAGCAGTACTTC
TRBJ2-7 | once | NA | TRBV4-1 | CASSQDYEESSYEQYF | TGCGCCAGCAGCCAAGATTACGAGGAGAGCTCCTACGAGCAGTACTTC